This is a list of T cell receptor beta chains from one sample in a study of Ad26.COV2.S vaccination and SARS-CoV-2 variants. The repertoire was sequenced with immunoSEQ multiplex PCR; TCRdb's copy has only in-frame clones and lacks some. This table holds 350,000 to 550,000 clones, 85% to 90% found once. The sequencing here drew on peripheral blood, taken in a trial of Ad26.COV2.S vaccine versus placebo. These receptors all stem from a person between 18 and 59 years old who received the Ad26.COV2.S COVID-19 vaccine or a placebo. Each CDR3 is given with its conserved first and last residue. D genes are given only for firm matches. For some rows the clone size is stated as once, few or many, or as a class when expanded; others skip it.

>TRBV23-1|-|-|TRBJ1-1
CAGRVEYTEAFF
TGCGCCGGAAGGGTCGAGTACACTGAAGCTTTCTTT
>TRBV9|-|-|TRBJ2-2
CASSVVPTNTGELFF
TGTGCCAGCAGCGTAGTCCCGACGAACACCGGGGAGCTGTTTTTT
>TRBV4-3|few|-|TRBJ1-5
CASSQDLSGGFQPQHF
TGCGCCAGCAGCCAAGATCTGTCTGGAGGTTTTCAGCCCCAGCATTTT
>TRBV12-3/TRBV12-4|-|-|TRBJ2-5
CASSRTGTVTQYF
TGTGCCAGCAGTCGGACGGGAACTGTGACCCAGTACTTC
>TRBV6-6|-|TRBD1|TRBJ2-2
CASSDSDREAGELFF
TGTGCCAGCAGTGACTCGGACAGGGAAGCCGGGGAGCTGTTTTTT
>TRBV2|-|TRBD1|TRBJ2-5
CARPEGDRGEQETQYF
TGTGCCAGACCCGAGGGGGACAGGGGCGAACAAGAGACCCAGTACTTC
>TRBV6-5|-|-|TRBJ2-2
CASWRVNTGELFF
TGTGCCAGCTGGCGGGTCAACACCGGGGAGCTGTTTTTT
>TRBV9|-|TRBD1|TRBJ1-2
CASSAPSGQAYGYTF
TGTGCCAGCAGCGCACCATCGGGACAGGCCTATGGCTACACCTTC
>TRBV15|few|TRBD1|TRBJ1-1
CATSRKTGGNTEAFF
TGTGCCACCAGCAGAAAGACAGGGGGGAACACTGAAGCTTTCTTT
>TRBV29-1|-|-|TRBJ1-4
CSVTGTGSEKLFF
TGCAGCGTAACCGGGACTGGCTCTGAAAAACTGTTTTTT
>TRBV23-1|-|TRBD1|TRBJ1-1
CASSHGGTGRECQKNTEAFF
TGCGCCAGCAGTCATGGCGGGACAGGGAGAGAGTGCCAGAAGAACACTGAAGCTTTCTTT
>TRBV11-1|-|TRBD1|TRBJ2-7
CASRPGTGTYEQYF
TGTGCCAGCAGGCCCGGGACAGGGACCTACGAGCAGTACTTC
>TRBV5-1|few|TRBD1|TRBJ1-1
CASSTQRQGNTEAFF
TGCGCCAGCAGCACTCAGAGACAGGGGAACACTGAAGCTTTCTTT
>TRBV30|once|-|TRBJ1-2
CAWQRGAGGYTF
TGTGCCTGGCAACGGGGCGCGGGGGGCTACACCTTC
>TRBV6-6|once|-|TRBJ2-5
CASSYRAIQRETQYF
TGTGCCAGCAGTTACAGGGCCATCCAGCGGGAGACCCAGTACTTC
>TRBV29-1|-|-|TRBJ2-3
CSVRLLFTDTQYF
TGCAGCGTAAGACTCCTATTCACAGATACGCAGTATTTT
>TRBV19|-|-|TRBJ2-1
CASSMHYWQFF
TGTGCCAGTAGTATGCACTATTGGCAGTTCTTC
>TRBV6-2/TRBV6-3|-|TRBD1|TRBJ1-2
CASSLPGRQGRPSGYTF
TGTGCCAGCAGTTTACCCGGTCGACAGGGCCGACCCAGTGGCTACACCTTC
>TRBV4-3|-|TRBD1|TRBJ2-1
CASSQDNRGYRNEQFF
TGCGCCAGCAGCCAAGATAACAGGGGGTATCGCAATGAGCAGTTCTTC
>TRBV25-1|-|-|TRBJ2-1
CASSDFTGTWGNEQFF
TGTGCCAGCAGTGACTTTACAGGGACTTGGGGCAATGAGCAGTTCTTC
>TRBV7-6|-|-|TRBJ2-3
CASSFHAGPSTDTQYF
TGTGCCAGCAGCTTTCACGCGGGACCTAGCACAGATACGCAGTATTTT
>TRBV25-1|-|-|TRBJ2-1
CASSEPLPSGVGNEQFF
TGTGCCAGCAGTGAACCTTTGCCCTCCGGGGTAGGCAATGAGCAGTTCTTC
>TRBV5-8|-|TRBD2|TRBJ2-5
CASSWGGQETQYF
TGTGCCAGCAGCTGGGGGGGCCAAGAGACCCAGTACTTC
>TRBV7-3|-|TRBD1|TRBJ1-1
CASSYGTGVRFF
TGTGCCAGCAGCTACGGGACAGGGGTTCGTTTCTTT
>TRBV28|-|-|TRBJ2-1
CASRRLGTGYNEQFF
TGTGCCAGCAGGCGACTAGGAACTGGGTACAATGAGCAGTTCTTC
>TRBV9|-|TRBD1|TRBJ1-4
CASSLEGQAGEKLFF
TGTGCCAGCAGTCTCGAGGGACAGGCAGGTGAAAAACTGTTTTTT
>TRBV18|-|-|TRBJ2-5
CASSPPGSAGQETQYF
TGTGCCAGCTCACCACCGGGGTCAGCGGGCCAAGAGACCCAGTACTTC
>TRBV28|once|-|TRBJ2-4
CASSFLEAKNIQYF
TGTGCCAGCAGTTTTCTGGAGGCCAAAAACATTCAGTACTTC
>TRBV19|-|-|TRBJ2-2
CASSIFGVANTGELFF
TGTGCCAGTAGTATCTTCGGGGTCGCGAACACCGGGGAGCTGTTTTTT
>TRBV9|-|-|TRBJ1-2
CASSVGGQINYGYTF
TGTGCCAGCAGCGTAGGCGGACAGATTAACTATGGCTACACCTTC
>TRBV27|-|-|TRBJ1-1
CASSFMTATEAFF
TGTGCCAGCAGTTTTATGACGGCCACTGAAGCTTTCTTT
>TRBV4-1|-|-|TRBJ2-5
CASSQVRDQETQYF
TGCGCCAGCAGCCAAGTCAGGGACCAAGAGACCCAGTACTTC
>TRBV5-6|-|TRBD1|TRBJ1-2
CATRQGQIYGYTF
TGTGCCACCCGTCAGGGACAGATCTATGGCTACACCTTC
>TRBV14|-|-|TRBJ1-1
CASSQVWKGRNTEAFF
TGTGCCAGCAGCCAAGTTTGGAAGGGCCGGAACACTGAAGCTTTCTTT
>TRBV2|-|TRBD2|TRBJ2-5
CASRGRRLAGSETQYF
TGTGCCAGCAGGGGCCGTCGACTAGCGGGTTCGGAGACCCAGTACTTC
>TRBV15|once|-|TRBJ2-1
CATSRLGGLFF
TGTGCCACCAGCAGGCTGGGGGGGCTGTTCTTC
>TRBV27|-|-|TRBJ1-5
CASSYNADQPQHF
TGTGCCAGCAGCTATAATGCCGATCAGCCCCAGCATTTT
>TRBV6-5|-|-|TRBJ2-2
CASSYTIAGAGELFF
TGTGCCAGCAGTTACACGATAGCAGGGGCCGGGGAGCTGTTTTTT
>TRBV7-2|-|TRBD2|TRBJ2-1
CASSATSGRYDEQFF
TGTGCCAGCAGCGCGACTAGCGGGAGATATGATGAGCAGTTCTTC
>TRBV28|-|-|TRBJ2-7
CASSPGTEQYF
TGTGCCAGCAGTCCGGGTACAGAGCAGTACTTC
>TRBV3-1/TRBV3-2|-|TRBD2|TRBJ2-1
CASSQIAGGYNEQFF
TGTGCCAGCAGCCAGATAGCGGGAGGTTACAATGAGCAGTTCTTC
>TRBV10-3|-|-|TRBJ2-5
CAISDPTLRAETQYF
TGTGCCATCAGTGATCCAACCCTGCGGGCAGAGACCCAGTACTTC